The 9 T cell receptor beta chains in this list originate from one sample, sequenced in a study of chemoradiotherapy in HPV16-positive cancers. Profiling relied on immunoSEQ multiplex PCR, and the TCRdb table lists in-frame clones only, not all of them. The profile shows approximately 20,000 clones, around 87% of them singletons. This specimen consisted of blood, obtained from a patient who underwent chemoradiotherapy. All receptors derive from a human donor with HPV-associated anogenital cancer.

The V and J genes are TRBV10-3 and TRBJ2-5, with TRBD1 as a possible D gene (5 bases). CDR1 and CDR2 (germline): ENHRY, SYGVKD. CDR3 size: 14 residues. V was cut by 4 bases and J by 4 bases, with 13 bases left in between. Here the CDR3 reads CAISGWQGGETQYF. Here the CDR3 DNA reads TGTGCCATCAGTGGTTGGCAGGGTGGAGAGACCCAGTACTTC.

The genes are TRBV4-1 and TRBJ2-2; 8 nucleotides match TRBD2. The trim removed 0 bases at V and 5 bases at J, leaving 8 bases unmatched. Germline-derived CDR1 and CDR2 are MGHRA and YSYEKL. The CDR3 loop spans 17 amino acids. CDR3 protein: CASSQDTGGFRTGELFF. CDR3 DNA sequence: TGCGCCAGCAGCCAAGATACGGGAGGGTTTCGGACCGGGGAGCTGTTTTTT.

This clone has a handful of counts. The rearrangement uses TRBV4-1 and TRBJ1-1; D is unresolved. Germline V gives CDR1 MGHRA, CDR2 YSYEKL. The CDR3 covers 12 residues. Trimming shortened V by 2 bases and J by 4 bases, and 5 bases separated the two germline ends. This CDR3 is CASSQQATEAFF. The CDR3 DNA reads as TGCGCCAGCAGCCAACAGGCCACTGAAGCTTTCTTT.

The chain links TRBV5-1 to TRBJ2-2; TRBD1 matches at 8 bases. The trim removed 0 bases at V and 4 bases at J, leaving 2 bases unmatched. The CDR3 runs to 15 residues. Germline CDR1 is SGHRS and CDR2 is YFSETQ. CDR3 nucleotide sequence: TGCGCCAGCAGCTTGGGGACAGGGAGCACCGGGGAGCTGTTTTTT. Its protein is CASSLGTGSTGELFF.

This clone was recorded once. V gene TRBV2 combines with J gene TRBJ2-6; D unresolved. Deletions cut 4 bases from V and 5 bases from J, with 12 bases between. This CDR3 comprises 15 residues. CDR1 is SNHLY and CDR2 is FYNNEI in the germline V gene. CDR3 sequence reads: CASSGVLSRANVLTF. The CDR3 bases are TGTGCCAGCAGTGGAGTCTTGTCGCGGGCCAACGTCCTGACTTTC.

V is TRBV18 and J is TRBJ2-6; TRBD1 matches 7 bases. There are 18 residues in the CDR3. V trimming: 0 bases; J trimming: 4 bases; junction bases outside the gene matches: 9. Germline CDR1 KGHSH, CDR2 LQKENI. The CDR3 sequence: CASSPPTGAQPGANVLTF. CDR3 sequence (DNA): TGTGCCAGCTCACCACCAACAGGGGCGCAGCCGGGGGCCAACGTCCTGACTTTC.

V gene TRBV5-1 combines with J gene TRBJ1-4, with D maybe TRBD1 (5 bases). Germline V gene sequence: CDR1 SGHRS, CDR2 YFSETQ. The CDR3 loop spans 14 amino acids. V lost 0 bases to trimming and J lost 2 bases, with 5 bases between them. The CDR3 DNA reads as TGCGCCAGCAGCTTGGGACAGACTAATGAAAAACTGTTTTTT. Translation: CASSLGQTNEKLFF.

This clone was seen only once. V and J are TRBV5-6 and TRBJ1-6; a weak D match, TRBD1 (5 bases). The V gene lost 0 bases and the J gene lost 7 bases, with 8 bases spanning the gap. Germline V CDR1 and CDR2: SGHDT, YYEEEE. The CDR3 loop spans 14 amino acids. The CDR3 DNA sequence: TGTGCCAGCAGCTTGGTAGGGGTGAATTCACCCCTCCACTTT. It specifies CASSLVGVNSPLHF. The complete variable domain, with remaining parts taken from reference TRBV5-6 and TRBJ1-6, reads DAGVTQSPTHLIKTRGQQVTLRCSPKSGHDTVSWYQQALGQGPQFIFQYYEEEERQRGNFPDRFSGHQFPNYSSELNVNALLLGDSALYLCASSLVGVNSPLHFGNGTRLTVT.

The chain links TRBV19 to TRBJ2-1; D uncertain. CDR1 and CDR2 from the germline V gene are LNHDA and SQIVND (reference sequence). The V end lost 4 bases, the J end lost 6 bases, and 10 bases lay between the germline ends. This CDR3 is 13 amino acids long. CDR3 nucleotides: TGTGCCAGTAGTAGGGGTCGTCCCAATGAGCAGTTCTTC. It encodes CASSRGRPNEQFF.